This T cell receptor (beta chain) derives from a study of blood T cells in healthy people across ages. Deletions cut 2 bases from V and 3 bases from J, with 4 bases between. The length of the CDR3 is 13 residues. Germline lookup yields CDR1 SGHTA and CDR2 FQGNSA. Sample-barcoded 5' priming and a J-beta primer mix drove a second PCR of roughly 7 to 11 cycles. TCRdb used MiXCR to reprocess the 5' RACE reads, holding one entry per CDR3 protein. The table has hundreds of thousands of distinct CDR3 sequences, about half seen once. The V and J genes are TRBV7-2 and TRBJ1-4; D not certain. The sample consisted of blood. The receptor's source is a woman aged 55-70 years in good health. In DNA form, the CDR3 reads TGTGCCAGCAGCTTAAACGCTAATGAAAAACTGTTTTTT. Amino acid sequence: CASSLNANEKLFF.